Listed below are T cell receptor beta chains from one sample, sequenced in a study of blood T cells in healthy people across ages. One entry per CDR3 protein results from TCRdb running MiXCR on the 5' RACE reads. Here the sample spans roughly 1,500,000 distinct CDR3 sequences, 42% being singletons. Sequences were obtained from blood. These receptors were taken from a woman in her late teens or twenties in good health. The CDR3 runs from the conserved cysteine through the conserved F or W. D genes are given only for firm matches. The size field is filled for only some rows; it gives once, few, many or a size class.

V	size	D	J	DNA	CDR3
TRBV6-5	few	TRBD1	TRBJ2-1	TGTGCCAGCAGGACTCGACAGGGTCTCTCCTACAATGAGCAGTTCTTC	CASRTRQGLSYNEQFF
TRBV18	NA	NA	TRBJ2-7	TGTGCCAGCTCACGGCAGGACAGAGGCTCCTACGAGCAGTACTTC	CASSRQDRGSYEQYF
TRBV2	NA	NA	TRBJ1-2	TGTGCCTCCAACCTCGGACAGAACTATGGCTACACCTTC	CASNLGQNYGYTF
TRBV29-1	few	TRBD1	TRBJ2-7	TGCAGCGTCGCTACACAGGGGTTCGAGCAGTACTTC	CSVATQGFEQYF
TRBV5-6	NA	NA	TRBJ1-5	TGTGCCAGCAGTTCCCGACGGAACAATCAGCCCCAGCATTTT	CASSSRRNNQPQHF
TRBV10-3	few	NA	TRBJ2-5	TGTGCCATCAGCGGTCGGGGCGAAGAGACCCAGTACTTC	CAISGRGEETQYF
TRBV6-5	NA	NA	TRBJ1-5	TGTGCCAGCAGGTTCGACAGCTATCAGCCCCAGCATTTT	CASRFDSYQPQHF
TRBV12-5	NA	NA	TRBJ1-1	TGTGCTAGTGGTTTGGTACTTCGGGGGCCTAACACTGAAGCTTTCTTT	CASGLVLRGPNTEAFF
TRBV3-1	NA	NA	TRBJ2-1	TGTGCCAGCAGCCAAGAACTTGACCCCCTGGGTAATGAGCAGTTCTTC	CASSQELDPLGNEQFF
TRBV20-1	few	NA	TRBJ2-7	TGCAGTGCTAGAGATCCGAGGGCAGGGAGTTCGGTGCGCTACGAGCAGTACTTC	CSARDPRAGSSVRYEQYF
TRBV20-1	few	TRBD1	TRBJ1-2	TGCAGTGCAACTGGACAGGCAAGGAGCTACACCTTC	CSATGQARSYTF
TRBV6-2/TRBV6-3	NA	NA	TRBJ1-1	TGTGCCAGCAGCTTACGGGGGACCGGGATCACTGAAGCTTTCTTT	CASSLRGTGITEAFF
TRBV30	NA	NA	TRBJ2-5	TGTGCCTGGAGTGGCGCCAGGGAAGAGACCCAGTACTTC	CAWSGAREETQYF
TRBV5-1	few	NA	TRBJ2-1	TGCGCCAGCAGCTCCTTTTCCGGGCCGATGCCGGAGCAGTTCTTC	CASSSFSGPMPEQFF
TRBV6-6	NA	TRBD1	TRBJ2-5	TGTGCCAGCAGTTACACAGGGGGGAAAGAGACCCAGTACTTC	CASSYTGGKETQYF
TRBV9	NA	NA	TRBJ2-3	TGTGCCAGCAGCGTAGCTACTAGGTCTTCAGGTACGCAGTATTTT	CASSVATRSSGTQYF
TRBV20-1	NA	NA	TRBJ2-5	TGCAGTGCTCGGGACTCCCCTTCTGGGTTCGAGACCCAGTACTTC	CSARDSPSGFETQYF
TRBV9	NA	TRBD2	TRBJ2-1	TGTGCCAGCAGCGTGGGTGCGGGAGTTCCCTACAATGAGCAGTTCTTC	CASSVGAGVPYNEQFF
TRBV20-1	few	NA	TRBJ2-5	TGCAGTGCTAGAGATCGAATTTGGCAAGAGACCCAGTACTTC	CSARDRIWQETQYF
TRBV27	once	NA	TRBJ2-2	TGTGCCAGCAGTTTATCGGCTGGCATTTGGGCCGGGGAGCTGTTTTTT	CASSLSAGIWAGELFF
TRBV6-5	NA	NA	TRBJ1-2	TGTGCCAGCAGTTACGACTGGCCCGTCCGTGGCTACACCTTC	CASSYDWPVRGYTF
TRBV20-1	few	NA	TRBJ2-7	TGCAGTACCTCCGGGACTTCTGCCTACGAGCAGTACTTC	CSTSGTSAYEQYF
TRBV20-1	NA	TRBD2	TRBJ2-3	TGCAGTGCTAGTCTAAGCGGGGGGGTAATAGATACGCAGTATTTT	CSASLSGGVIDTQYF
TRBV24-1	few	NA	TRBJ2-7	TGTGCCACCAGTGATTCCGGTGTCTCCTACGAGCAGTACTTC	CATSDSGVSYEQYF
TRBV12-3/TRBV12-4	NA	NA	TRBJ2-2	TGTGCCAGCATCCACTACAGGGAAGCGAACACCGGGGAGCTGTTTTTT	CASIHYREANTGELFF
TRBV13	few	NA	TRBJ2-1	TGTGCCAGCAGCTTACAGGGCATCTCCTACAATGGGCAGTTCTTC	CASSLQGISYNGQFF
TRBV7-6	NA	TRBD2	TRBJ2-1	TGTGCCAGCAGCCACGCCGGGGGGGTCCATGAGCAGTTCTTC	CASSHAGGVHEQFF
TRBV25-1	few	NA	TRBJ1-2	TGTGCCAGCAGTGAACAGAGCTATGGCTACACCTTC	CASSEQSYGYTF
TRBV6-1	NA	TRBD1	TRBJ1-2	TGTGCCAGCAGTCCATCCGGGACAGGGGTCGGCTACACCTTC	CASSPSGTGVGYTF
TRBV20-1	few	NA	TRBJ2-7	TGCAGTGCTAGAAGTGGGAGAGACTACGAGCAGTACTTC	CSARSGRDYEQYF
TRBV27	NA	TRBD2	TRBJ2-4	TGTGCCAGCGGACGGGGGGTGGTAAACAATGAGCAGTACTTC	CASGRGVVNNEQYF
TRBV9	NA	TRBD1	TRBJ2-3	TGTGCCAGCAGGGGGACAGGGTCGGGCACAGATACGCAGTATTTT	CASRGTGSGTDTQYF
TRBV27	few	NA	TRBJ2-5	TGTGCCAGCAGTATCTACACCCAAGAGACCCAGTACTTC	CASSIYTQETQYF
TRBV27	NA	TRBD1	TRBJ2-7	TGTGCCAGCAGTTCGCCGGGACAGGGGACCCACGAGCAGTACTTC	CASSSPGQGTHEQYF
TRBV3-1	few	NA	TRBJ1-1	TGTGCCAGCACTCCCACGGGAGGCACTGAAGCTTTCTTT	CASTPTGGTEAFF
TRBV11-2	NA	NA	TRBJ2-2	TGTGCCAGCAGCTTCGTCCAGGTGGGATCCGGGGAGCTGTTTTTT	CASSFVQVGSGELFF
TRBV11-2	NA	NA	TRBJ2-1	TGTGCCAGCAGCTTAGATCCACCGGGCTTAGGAGTGGATGAGCAGTTCTTC	CASSLDPPGLGVDEQFF
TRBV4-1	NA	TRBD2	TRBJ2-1	TGCGCCAGCAGCCCAGGGCGGGCTAGCGGGAGTGCCAATGAGCAGTTCTTC	CASSPGRASGSANEQFF
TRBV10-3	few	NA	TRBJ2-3	TGTGCCATCAGTGAGTCTTTATCAGATACGCAGTATTTT	CAISESLSDTQYF
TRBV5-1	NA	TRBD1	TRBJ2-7	TGCGCCAGCAGCTTACGACAGGGCCCCTCGTACGAGCAGTACTTC	CASSLRQGPSYEQYF
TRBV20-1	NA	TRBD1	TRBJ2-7	TGCAGTGCTCCCCCTTCCACCGGGACAGGGGCCTACGAGCAGTACTTC	CSAPPSTGTGAYEQYF
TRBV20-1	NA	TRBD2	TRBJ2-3	TGCAGTGCTAGAGGTCAGCGGGGATACACAGGTACGCAGTATTTT	CSARGQRGYTGTQYF
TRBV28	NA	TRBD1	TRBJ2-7	TGTGCCAGTTATCCAGGGGGATCGCCCTACGAGCAGTACTTC	CASYPGGSPYEQYF
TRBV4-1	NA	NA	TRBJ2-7	TGCGCCAGCAGCCCAGCAGGGGCGAGCTCCTACGAGCAGTACTTC	CASSPAGASSYEQYF
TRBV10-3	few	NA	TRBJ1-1	TGTGCCATCAGTGACCCCCGCGGCAGGAGTAGCACTGAAGCTTTCTTT	CAISDPRGRSSTEAFF
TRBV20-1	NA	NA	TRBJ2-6	TGCAGTGCACCCGCCGGGGGGGCCAACGTCCTGACTTTC	CSAPAGGANVLTF
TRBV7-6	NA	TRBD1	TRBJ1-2	TGTGCCAGCAGCCTCACCCCTCCGGGACAGGGGGTAGGCTACACCTTC	CASSLTPPGQGVGYTF
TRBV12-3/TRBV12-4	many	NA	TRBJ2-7	TGTGCCAGCAGTTTAAGTGGGGGCTCCGAGCAGTACTTC	CASSLSGGSEQYF
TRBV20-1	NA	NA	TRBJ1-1	TGCAGTGCTAGAGACCCATCCAGGGGCGACACTGAAGCTTTCTTT	CSARDPSRGDTEAFF
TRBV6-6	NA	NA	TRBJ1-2	TGTGCCAGCAGTTTCCGTACGGGGACCTATGGCTACACCTTC	CASSFRTGTYGYTF
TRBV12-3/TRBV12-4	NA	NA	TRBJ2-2	TGTGCCAGCAGTTCTTGGGTTGCCGGGGAGCTGTTTTTT	CASSSWVAGELFF
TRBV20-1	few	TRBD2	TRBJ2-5	TGCAGTGCCAAAAGGACTAGCGGGAAGGAGACCCAGTACTTC	CSAKRTSGKETQYF
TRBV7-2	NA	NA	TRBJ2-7	TGTGCCAGCAGCTTGGTAGGGGGGTCCTTGAGCTACTGCGAGCAGTACTTC	CASSLVGGSLSYCEQYF
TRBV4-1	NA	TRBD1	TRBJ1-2	TGCGCCAGCAGCCAAGAGACAGGGGTTGGCTATGGCTACACCTTC	CASSQETGVGYGYTF